The 18 T cell receptor beta chains presented below share a single source sample, sequenced in a study of long-term antiretroviral therapy in people with HIV. A v3.0 immunoSEQ assay was performed at survey level. The repertoire was sequenced with immunoSEQ multiplex PCR; TCRdb's copy has only in-frame clones and lacks some. The data show over 25,000 clones, approximately 96% seen once. Sample: unsorted PBMCs, taken around 6.6 years after starting antiretroviral therapy. The receptors come from a man aged 30 to 39 with HIV.

The V gene is TRBV6-5, the J gene TRBJ1-5; 8 bases match TRBD1. In germline, CDR1 is MNHEY, CDR2 SVGAGI. Trimming at V came to 6 bases and at J to 3 bases, leaving 7 bases not matched to a gene. CDR3 size: 15 residues. This CDR3 is CASSDDRGNNQPQHF. In DNA, the CDR3 is TGTGCCAGCAGCGATGACAGGGGCAACAATCAGCCCCAGCATTTT.

V is TRBV2 and J is TRBJ1-2; D unresolved. CDR3 length: 12 amino acids. Per germline, CDR1 SNHLY and CDR2 FYNNEI. The V gene lost 7 bases and the J gene lost 1 base, with 7 bases spanning the gap. CDR3 bases: TGTGCCAGCATGCCCGTTAACTATGGCTACACCTTC. The encoded protein is CASMPVNYGYTF.

V usage is TRBV19 and J usage is TRBJ1-1; D perhaps matches TRBD1 (5 bases). The CDR3 runs to 16 residues. Germline values: CDR1 LNHDA, CDR2 SQIVND (reference sequence). V shed 3 bases and J shed 6 bases, with 20 bases lying between them. The CDR3 spells CASSIEGRVGFAEAFF. CDR3 DNA sequence: TGTGCCAGTAGTATTGAGGGGAGGGTAGGGTTTGCTGAAGCTTTCTTT.

The chain has TRBV5-4 and TRBJ1-1, with TRBD1 matching 8 bases. The CDR3 totals 12 residues. Germline CDR1 reads SGHNT; CDR2 reads YYREEE (reference sequence). With V trimmed by 4 bases and J by 6 bases, 2 bases remained unmatched. The CDR3 DNA follows: TGTGCCAGCAGCCCGGGACAGGCTGAAGCTTTCTTT. Its protein is CASSPGQAEAFF.

This clone came up once. The gene calls are TRBV11-2 and TRBJ2-1, with D hard to call. CDR3 length: 12 amino acids. Looked up from germline, CDR1 is SGHAT and CDR2 is FQNNGV. Trimming took off 3 bases at V and 10 bases at J, with 10 bases between the two ends. The CDR3 sequence is CASSFGWAEQFF. The DNA of the CDR3 is TGTGCCAGCAGCTTCGGATGGGCGGAGCAGTTCTTC.

This clone was found a few times. V is TRBV2 and J is TRBJ2-7, with TRBD1 identical over 8 bases. This CDR3 is 15 amino acids long. Germline CDR1 reads SNHLY; CDR2 reads FYNNEI. V lost 5 bases and J lost 6; bases outside the gene matches: 12. CDR3 amino acids: CASSRTGSPLGEQYF. Here the CDR3 DNA reads TGTGCCAGCAGTCGGACAGGGTCTCCACTAGGCGAGCAGTACTTC.

This chain uses TRBV2 with TRBJ1-4; 8 nucleotides agree with TRBD1. This CDR3 has 15 amino acids. From germline, CDR1 is SNHLY and CDR2 FYNNEI. V was clipped by 6 bases and J by 9 bases; unmatched bases: 12. The CDR3 region is CASRLEQGVLKKLFF. CDR3 nucleotides: TGTGCCAGCAGGTTGGAACAGGGGGTACTCAAAAAACTGTTTTTT.

The chain employs TRBV10-1 and TRBJ1-5; 8 bases fit TRBD1. The CDR3 has 14 residues. CDR1 WNHNN and CDR2 SYGVQD come from the germline V gene (reference sequence). The V gene end was trimmed by 10 bases and the J gene end by 3 bases; junction bases not matched to a gene: 8. In DNA form, the CDR3 reads TGCGCCATTCCGACAGGGGAGTTCAATCAGCCCCAGCATTTT. Translation gives CAIPTGEFNQPQHF.

The V and J genes are TRBV6-6 and TRBJ1-1; D not resolved. Per germline, CDR1 MNHNY and CDR2 SVGAGI (reference sequence). The CDR3 sequence is 11 residues long. With 7 bases removed from V and 5 bases from J, the gap between germline ends came to 8 bases. CDR3 coding DNA: TGTGCCAGCATCCTTGGGACTGAAGCTTTCTTT. Amino acids: CASILGTEAFF.

V gene TRBV7-8 combines with J gene TRBJ1-3; D remains ambiguous. CDR1 is SGHVS, CDR2 FQNEAQ, per germline. The V and J ends lost 1 base and 4 bases respectively, with 14 bases between them. This CDR3 region has 16 residues. The CDR3 coding sequence is TGTGCCAGCAGCTTAGAGAGGGTACCCCTCGGAAACACCATATATTTT. The encoded protein is CASSLERVPLGNTIYF. Supplemented by reference TRBV7-8 and TRBJ1-3, the full variable domain reads GAGVSQSPRYKVAKRGQDVALRCDPISGHVSLFWYQQALGQGPEFLTYFQNEAQLDKSGLPSDRFFAERPEGSVSTLKIQRTQQEDSAVYLCASSLERVPLGNTIYFGEGSWLTVV.

The rearrangement links TRBV2 to TRBJ1-4; D ambiguous. Trimming pared 2 bases from V and 0 bases from J, leaving 4 bases between. The V gene's germline CDR1 is SNHLY and CDR2 FYNNEI. The CDR3 length is 14 residues. Here the CDR3 DNA reads TGTGCCAGCAGTGAACCCGCAACTAATGAAAAACTGTTTTTT. Encoded protein: CASSEPATNEKLFF.

V gene TRBV5-5 combines with J gene TRBJ2-3; D remains ambiguous. CDR1 is SGHKS, CDR2 YYEKEE, per germline (reference sequence). The CDR3 sequence is 14 residues long. Trimming cost V 0 bases and J 11 bases, with 16 bases left between them. CDR3: CASSLDATLSWQYF. The CDR3 DNA is TGTGCCAGCAGCTTGGATGCTACACTCTCGTGGCAGTATTTT.

This clone has a handful of counts. This chain links TRBV7-6 with TRBJ2-7; 8 bases agree with TRBD1. The V and J ends lost 4 bases and 4 bases, in that order; junction bases with no gene match: 21. This CDR3 spans 19 amino acids. Germline V gives CDR1 SGHVS, CDR2 FNYEAQ. This CDR3 reads CASSSRTYSMGQETYEQYF. CDR3 in DNA: TGTGCCAGCAGCTCCCGAACTTATTCAATGGGACAGGAAACTTACGAGCAGTACTTC. Full variable domain (rest looked up from reference TRBV7-6 and TRBJ2-7): GAGVSQSPRYKVTKRGQDVALRCDPISGHVSLYWYRQALGQGPEFLTYFNYEAQQDKSGLPNDRFSAERPEGSISTLTIQRTEQRDSAMYRCASSSRTYSMGQETYEQYFGPGTRLTVT.

The J gene is TRBJ2-7, the V gene TRBV4-2, with TRBD2 matching over 9 bases. The CDR3 is 15 amino acids. Germline V gene data show CDR1 as LGHNA and CDR2 as YNFKEQ. The V segment lost 6 bases and the J segment 2 bases; nucleotides outside the gene matches: 8. For the CDR3, the DNA is TGTGCCAGCAGGACTGGACTAGCGTTTGCCTACGAGCAGTACTTC. This codes for CASRTGLAFAYEQYF.

V usage is TRBV2 and J usage is TRBJ1-5, with TRBD1 matching over 9 bases. The CDR3 is 15 residues long. The germline V gene has CDR1 SNHLY and CDR2 FYNNEI. V lost 6 bases and J lost 2; bases outside the gene matches: 5. CDR3 loop: CASSGTGTGNQPQHF. The CDR3 DNA reads as TGTGCCAGCAGCGGGACAGGGACGGGCAATCAGCCCCAGCATTTT.

This chain connects TRBV7-6 to TRBJ2-1; possibly TRBD2 for D (5 bases). The CDR3 contains 17 residues. CDR1 SGHVS and CDR2 FNYEAQ come from the germline V gene. The ends were cut back, 1 base at V and 0 bases at J, with 13 bases in the middle. The CDR3 DNA reads TGTGCCAGCAGCTTAGGGCGGACGGGGAGCTCCTACAATGAGCAGTTCTTC. Protein: CASSLGRTGSSYNEQFF.

The chain uses TRBV4-2 and TRBJ1-1; D gene uncertain. The V gene lost 5 bases and the J gene lost 6 bases, with 7 bases spanning the gap. Per the germline V gene, CDR1 is LGHNA and CDR2 is YNFKEQ. The CDR3 has 11 residues. The CDR3 loop is CASSFGSEAFF. Written as DNA, the CDR3 is TGTGCCAGCAGCTTTGGGTCTGAAGCTTTCTTT.

The chain has TRBV13 and TRBJ1-2; D ambiguous. The CDR3 has 12 residues. CDR1 and CDR2 (germline): PRHDT, FYEKMQ (reference sequence). V was shortened by 9 bases and J by 5 bases, with 13 bases between the two germline ends. Here the CDR3 DNA reads TGTGCCAGTAGTAATTGGACTTATGGCTACACCTTC. It codes for CASSNWTYGYTF. The full variable domain, rest sourced from reference TRBV13 and TRBJ1-2, is AAGVIQSPRHLIKEKRETATLKCYPIPRHDTVYWYQQGPGQDPQFLISFYEKMQSDKGSIPDRFSAQQFSDYHSELNMSSLELGDSALYFCASSNWTYGYTFGSGTRLTVV.